Detailed here is one T cell receptor beta chain. Its antigen is not known. This sample stems from a study of T-cell memory formation after mild COVID-19. Germline CDR1 and CDR2: DFQATT and SNEGSKA (reference sequence). CDR3 size: 15 residues. V was trimmed by 6 bases and J by 5 bases, leaving 22 bases between them. Using its own MiXCR run on the 5' RACE reads, TCRdb lists one record per CDR3 protein. The repertoire holds around 320,000 distinct CDR3 sequences, with around 30% as singletons. General study results and limits: Contracting clones, day 15 to 85, had balanced CD4/CD8, and later expanders favored CD4+. There was no confirmation that second-wave clones peaking on day 37 were SARS-CoV-2 specific.

Sequenced sample: PBMCs or a T cell subset sorted from them (not recorded which). The receptor was isolated from an adult woman who had mild COVID-19 (a few samples of this study predate the infection). Cell type and time point are not known. The V call is TRBV20-1, the J call TRBJ2-5; D assignment may be TRBD1 or TRBD2 (6 bases each). CDR3 in amino acids: CSATRIGGEPETQYF. The DNA for the CDR3 is TGCAGTGCGACGAGAATCGGGGGCGAGCCTGAGACCCAGTACTTC.